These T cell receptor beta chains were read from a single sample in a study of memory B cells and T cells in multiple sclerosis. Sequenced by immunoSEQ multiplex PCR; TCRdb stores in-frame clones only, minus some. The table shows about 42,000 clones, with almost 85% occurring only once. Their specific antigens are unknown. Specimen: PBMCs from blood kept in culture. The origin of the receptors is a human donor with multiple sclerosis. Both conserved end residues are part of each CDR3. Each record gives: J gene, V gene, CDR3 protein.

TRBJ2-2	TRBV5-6	CASSLALQGHGGELFF
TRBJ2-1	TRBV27	CASSLSGSSYNEQFF
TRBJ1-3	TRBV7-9	CASSLGLFGNTIYF
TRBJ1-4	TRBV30	CAWSYRGYEKLFF
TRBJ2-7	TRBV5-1	CASSLENEQYF
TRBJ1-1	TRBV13	CASSLARLEAFF
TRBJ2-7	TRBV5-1	CASSLRDGSYEQYF
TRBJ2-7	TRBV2	CASSVWDPTYEQYF
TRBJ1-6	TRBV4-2	CASSQDGQAINSPLHF
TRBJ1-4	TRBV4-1	CASSQDRTGGEKLFF
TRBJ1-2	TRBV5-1	CASSGTAGDYGYTF
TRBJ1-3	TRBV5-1	CASSLGDGTGNTIYF
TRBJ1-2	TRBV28	CASSVGRTNYGYTF
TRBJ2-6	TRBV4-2	CASSLSKGRSGANVLTF
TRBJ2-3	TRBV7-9	CASSLIGPYTDTQYF
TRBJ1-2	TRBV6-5	CASSQGSPGYGYTF
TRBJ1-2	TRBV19	CASSGGQGASYGYTF
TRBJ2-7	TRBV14	CASSQSSGIYEQYF